Presented here are 26 T cell receptor beta chains from one specimen sequenced in a study of T cells in Graves' hyperthyroidism and ophthalmopathy. RNA transcripts served as the template for amplifying TCR beta CDR3 regions. A first-round RT-PCR of the TCR CDR3 used the HTBI primer set. TCRdb reprocessed the multiplex PCR reads with MiXCR, giving one entry per CDR3 protein. The repertoire holds 250,000 to 350,000 distinct CDR3 sequences, about 15% seen once, with approximately 60% in the top ten. The specimen sequenced was blood. The receptors stem from an older woman with Graves' ophthalmopathy.

This clonotype occurred many times. The chain joins TRBV6-5 to TRBJ1-1; D ambiguous. Trimming removed 6 bases at V and 5 bases at J, with 16 bases between. This CDR3 spans 14 amino acids. The germline V gene encodes CDR1 MNHEY and CDR2 SVGAGI. The CDR3 nucleotides are TGTGCCAGCAGCTTTCTTGGTCGTGGGACTGAAGCTTTCTTT. Translated: CASSFLGRGTEAFF.

This clonotype was counted many times. The chain employs TRBV7-2 and TRBJ2-3; TRBD2 is a possible D gene (7 bases). This CDR3 contains 16 residues. With 2 bases removed from V and 0 bases from J, the gap between germline ends came to 12 bases. Germline CDR1 SGHTA, CDR2 FQGNSA. CDR3 bases: TGTGCCAGCAGCTTAAAGGCGGGGGCTAGCACAGATACGCAGTATTTT. Translated: CASSLKAGASTDTQYF.

In this sample, this clonotype turned up a few times. The chain joins TRBV30 to TRBJ1-3, with D possibly being TRBD1 (5 bases). The germline CDR1 and CDR2 sequences are GTSNPN and SVGIG (reference sequence). The germline V and J ends were trimmed by 2 bases and 7 bases, with 18 bases remaining between them. This CDR3 region has 15 residues. CDR3: CAWSTGEGFFNTIYF. CDR3 in DNA: TGTGCCTGGAGTACGGGGGAGGGCTTTTTTAACACCATATATTTT.

The sample holds a few counts of this clonotype. The rearrangement joins TRBV5-8 to TRBJ2-7, with a weak D call TRBD2 (6 bases). CDR1 is SGHTS, CDR2 YDEGEE, per germline. V shed 3 bases and J shed 5 bases, with 15 bases lying between them. This CDR3 contains 14 residues. The CDR3 nucleotides read TGTGCCAGCAGCTCTCAAAGGGGAGGACACGAGCAGTACTTC. Amino acids: CASSSQRGGHEQYF.

This clonotype was seen many times. V and J are TRBV20-1 and TRBJ2-1; 9 positions match TRBD2. Per germline, CDR1 DFQATT and CDR2 SNEGSKA (reference sequence). Germline trimming cut 0 bases from V and 9 bases from J; bases unmatched to any gene: 9. The CDR3 extends over 15 amino acids. The CDR3 here is CSARDRLAGSGEQFF. CDR3 DNA sequence: TGCAGTGCTAGAGATCGGCTAGCGGGATCGGGTGAGCAGTTCTTC.

The chain combines TRBV28 with TRBJ1-2, with a weak D call TRBD1 (6 bases). Germline values: CDR1 MDHEN, CDR2 SYDVKM. Trimming stripped 7 bases from V and 3 bases from J, with 21 bases between. The CDR3 has 16 residues. The CDR3 is CASKIPGVGGDYGYTF. Written as DNA, the CDR3 is TGTGCCAGCAAAATACCTGGGGTTGGGGGCGACTATGGCTACACCTTC.

V usage is TRBV6-1 and J usage is TRBJ2-7; 8 bases are a match to TRBD1. The CDR3 loop spans 13 amino acids. Per the germline V gene, CDR1 is MNHNS and CDR2 is SASEGT. V trimming: 6 bases; J trimming: 6 bases; junction bases outside the gene matches: 7. The CDR3 sequence is CASRGTGRSEQYF. The CDR3 nucleotides read TGTGCCAGCAGAGGGACAGGCCGCTCCGAGCAGTACTTC.

This clonotype was found a few times. The gene calls are TRBV2 and TRBJ2-3, with 11 bases identical to TRBD2. V shed 6 bases, J shed 0 bases, and the junction held 11 bases outside the gene matches. CDR1 is SNHLY and CDR2 is FYNNEI in the germline V gene. The length of the CDR3 is 18 residues. The CDR3 DNA reads as TGTGCCAGCAGGGAGACATTAGCGGGAGGGCCGAGCACAGATACGCAGTATTTT. This encodes CASRETLAGGPSTDTQYF. The entire variable domain, with the rest obtained from reference TRBV2 and TRBJ2-3, is as follows: EPEVTQTPSHQVTQMGQEVILRCVPISNHLYFYWYRQILGQKVEFLVSFYNNEISEKSEIFDDQFSVERPDGSNFTLKIRSTKLEDSAMYFCASRETLAGGPSTDTQYFGPGTRLTVL.

The CDR3 sequence is CASSQGSDSEAFF. CDR3 coding DNA: TGTGCCAGCAGCCAAGGTTCGGACTCCGAAGCTTTCTTT. The rearrangement joins TRBV14 to TRBJ1-1, with D uncertain. The CDR3 is 13 residues long. Germline CDR1 is SGHDN and CDR2 is FVKESK. V was pared by 1 base and J by 8 bases, with 11 bases between.

This clonotype has a count of ten or more. The chain couples TRBV6-2 or TRBV6-3 to TRBJ1-1; TRBD1 matches 12 bases. CDR3 size: 18 residues. Germline assignment: CDR1 MNHEY and CDR2 SVGEGT. Losses at the gene ends were 3 bases for V and 1 base for J; bases not matched to a gene: 9. The CDR3 region has the DNA TGTGCCAGCAGTTATAACCGGGACAGGGGGCTCGGGAACACTGAAGCTTTCTTT. Translation: CASSYNRDRGLGNTEAFF.

This clonotype was seen at least ten times. CDR3 loop: CASSLGPWVGVGYEQYF. In nucleotides, the CDR3 is TGTGCCAGCAGCTTAGGCCCCTGGGTAGGAGTCGGCTACGAGCAGTACTTC. The chain uses TRBV13 and TRBJ2-7; D is unclear. Looked up from germline, CDR1 is PRHDT and CDR2 is FYEKMQ (reference sequence). CDR3 size: 17 residues. V lost 0 bases and J lost 3, with 18 bases in between.

This clonotype was counted between two and nine times. This chain links TRBV18 with TRBJ1-4; unclear D gene. The CDR3 runs 16 residues. Trimming shortened V by 3 bases and J by 3 bases, and 14 bases separated the two germline ends. Germline lookup yields CDR1 KGHSH and CDR2 LQKENI. The CDR3 bases are TGTGCCAGCTCACCTGTGTCAGGTTTTTCTAATGAAAAACTGTTTTTT. Amino acid sequence: CASSPVSGFSNEKLFF.

This clonotype was counted at least ten times. This chain uses TRBV30 with TRBJ1-5; D is perhaps TRBD1 (6 bases). V dropped 2 bases and J dropped 2 bases, with 10 bases sitting between them. The germline V gene encodes CDR1 GTSNPN and CDR2 SVGIG (reference sequence). This CDR3 is 14 amino acids long. In DNA, the CDR3 is TGTGCCTGGAGTTGGGGGGCCGGCAATCAGCCCCAGCATTTT. It encodes CAWSWGAGNQPQHF.

This clonotype has at least ten counts. The chain uses TRBV24-1 and TRBJ2-3, with 8 positions matching TRBD2. V shed 3 bases and J 2 bases; nucleotides not matched to a gene: 15. Germline CDR1 is KGHDR and CDR2 is SFDVKD. This CDR3 has 19 amino acids. For the CDR3, the DNA is TGTGCCACCAGTGATAGCCTGCCGGGACTAGATTCCCCCACAGATACGCAGTATTTT. This codes for CATSDSLPGLDSPTDTQYF.

The chain employs TRBV28 and TRBJ1-1, with D uncertain. Trimming removed 6 bases at V and 6 bases at J, with 14 bases between. The CDR3 loop spans 13 amino acids. Germline-derived CDR1 and CDR2 are MDHEN and SYDVKM. CDR3 bases: TGTGCCAGCAGCTCCAGCCTCGGCGCTGAAGCTTTCTTT. It encodes CASSSSLGAEAFF.

The table lists this clonotype with a few counts. Given a much more abundant clone one base away, this may be a read error. The chain joins TRBV3-1 to TRBJ1-1; 7 positions agree with TRBD1. The CDR3 spans 15 residues. V trimming: 4 bases; J trimming: 3 bases; junction bases outside the gene matches: 8. Germline loops: CDR1 LGHDT, CDR2 YNNKEL (reference sequence). Here the CDR3 DNA reads TGTGCCAGCAGCCCCAGCGACAGGGCGGACACTGAAGCTTTCTTT. It specifies CASSPSDRADTEAFF.

There are a few counts of this clonotype. The chain is built from TRBV29-1 and TRBJ1-1; 7 bases map to TRBD1. V dropped 6 bases and J dropped 3; count of bases not matched to a gene: 4. Germline loops: CDR1 SQVTM, CDR2 ANQGSEA. The CDR3 totals 12 residues. This chain's CDR3 is CSVAGGDTEAFF. CDR3 bases: TGCAGCGTGGCAGGGGGGGACACTGAAGCTTTCTTT.

This clonotype was observed many times. The chain is built from TRBV12-5 and TRBJ2-7; a possible D gene is TRBD2 (5 bases). CDR1 is LGHNT, CDR2 FRNRAP, per germline. V gave up 0 bases and J gave up 2 bases, with 23 bases separating them. This CDR3 spans 19 amino acids. Here the CDR3 DNA reads TGTGCTAGTGGTTTGGTAGATAGAGGGCTAACGTCTCGAACCTACGAGCAGTACTTC. Translation gives CASGLVDRGLTSRTYEQYF.

With respect to this clonotype: As the CDR3 is not closed by the conserved phenylalanine or tryptophan, this likely results from a read error. The J gene is TRBJ2-7, the V gene TRBV28; weak D call: TRBD2 (5 bases). The CDR3 covers 16 residues. V dropped 3 bases and J dropped 2 bases, with 17 bases sitting between them. Germline assignment: CDR1 MDHEN and CDR2 SYDVKM. Here the CDR3 DNA reads TGTGCCAGCAGTTTCTGGGATGTTTCGGGGACCTACGAGCAGTACCTC. Translation: CASSFWDVSGTYEQYL.

The chain links TRBV29-1 to TRBJ2-5, with TRBD2 matching 7 bases. CDR3 size: 14 residues. CDR1 SQVTM and CDR2 ANQGSEA come from the germline V gene. J lost 5 bases, V lost 6 bases, and 12 bases had no gene match. The CDR3 reads CSVAGLLPGETQYF. CDR3 nucleotide sequence: TGCAGCGTGGCGGGACTACTCCCGGGGGAGACCCAGTACTTC.

As regards this clonotype: With a much larger clone just one base away, this may be a read error. V usage is TRBV12-3 or TRBV12-4 and J usage is TRBJ1-3, with D uncertain. This CDR3 has 16 residues. CDR3 in amino acids: CASRTIQGFWGNTVYF. Written as DNA, the CDR3 is TGTGCCAGCAGGACCATACAAGGCTTTTGGGGAAACACCGTATATTTT.

This clonotype was recorded a few times. The V and J genes are TRBV4-1 and TRBJ1-5; 7 bases agree with TRBD1. The V and J ends lost 0 bases and 11 bases, in that order; junction bases with no gene match: 10. The CDR3 consists of 15 residues. From germline, CDR1 is MGHRA and CDR2 YSYEKL. As DNA, the CDR3 is TGCGCCAGCAGCCAAGAGTCGACAGGGATCGGGACCCAGCATTTT. It translates to CASSQESTGIGTQHF.

The chain uses TRBV5-1 and TRBJ1-5; maybe TRBD1 (6 bases). Trimming removed 2 bases from V and 5 bases from J, with 11 bases in between. The germline V gene has CDR1 SGHRS and CDR2 YFSETQ. The CDR3 length is 14 residues. In DNA form, the CDR3 reads TGCGCCAGCAGCTTAGGGGGGGCCGATCAGCCCCAGCATTTT. Translating it yields CASSLGGADQPQHF.

The genes are TRBV3-1 and TRBJ2-1; the D gene is possibly TRBD1 (5 bases). The CDR3 has 15 amino acids. Trimming removed 1 base at V and 2 bases at J, with 9 bases between. The germline CDR1 and CDR2 sequences are LGHDT and YNNKEL (reference sequence). The CDR3 protein is CASSQGVRAYNEQFF. CDR3 coding DNA: TGTGCCAGCAGCCAAGGGGTCAGGGCCTACAATGAGCAGTTCTTC.

This clonotype was detected many times. This rearrangement joins TRBV10-3 to TRBJ1-2, with D uncertain. Deletions cut 11 bases from V and 4 bases from J, with 17 bases between. From germline, CDR1 is ENHRY and CDR2 SYGVKD. The length of the CDR3 is 13 residues. The CDR3 region is CASWASEGYGYTF. CDR3 nucleotide sequence: TGTGCCTCATGGGCCTCGGAGGGCTATGGCTACACCTTC.

This clonotype was detected many times. The chain combines TRBV11-2 with TRBJ2-3; weak D call: TRBD1 (5 bases). V dropped 5 bases and J dropped 8 bases, with 14 bases sitting between them. This CDR3 contains 13 residues. Looked up from germline, CDR1 is SGHAT and CDR2 is FQNNGV. The CDR3 protein is CASSATQGGTQYF. The DNA of the CDR3 is TGTGCCAGCAGCGCCACCCAGGGTGGTACGCAGTATTTT.